This is a list of T cell receptor beta chains from one sample in a study of T cells in Graves' hyperthyroidism and ophthalmopathy. Using its own MiXCR run on the multiplex PCR reads, TCRdb lists one record per CDR3 protein. In the table there are approximately 530,000 distinct CDR3 sequences, 15% to 20% of which are singletons. Source material: blood. These receptor sequences come from a man aged 40-55 years with Graves' ophthalmopathy. CDR3s include the opening cysteine and the closing phenylalanine or tryptophan. The D gene is left open where the match is weak. Clone sizes are given selectively: once, few, many, or a class where the clone is expanded.

clone size	D gene	V gene	J gene	CDR3 DNA	CDR3 protein
few	TRBD2	TRBV6-1	TRBJ2-2	TGTGCCAGCAGCTGGACTAGCGCGATCGGGGAGCTGTTTTTT	CASSWTSAIGELFF
few	-	TRBV7-6	TRBJ1-2	TGTGCCAGCAGCCCCCAGAGGGTATCGACCGACTATGGCTACACCTTC	CASSPQRVSTDYGYTF
-	-	TRBV9	TRBJ2-3	TGTGCCAGCAGTAAAAGTTCGGACTCATCAGGTGGTACGCAGTATTTT	CASSKSSDSSGGTQYF
few	TRBD1	TRBV5-8	TRBJ1-6	TGTGCCAGCAGCCGGGACAGGGCTAATAATTCACCCCTCCACTTT	CASSRDRANNSPLHF
many	-	TRBV7-9	TRBJ2-7	TGTGCCAGCAGCCCACCATCGAGGGGGTACGAGCAGTACTTC	CASSPPSRGYEQYF
few	-	TRBV27	TRBJ1-2	TGTGCCAGCAGTTCGGCGGCGCTCTATGGCTACACCTTC	CASSSAALYGYTF
-	-	TRBV5-4	TRBJ1-1	TGTGCCAGCCGTCGACAGCCCGGGCCTGAAGCTTTCTTT	CASRRQPGPEAFF
-	TRBD1	TRBV3-1	TRBJ2-4	TGTGCCAGCAGCCAAGAGGGACAGGGGATCCGCCAAAACATTCAGTACTTC	CASSQEGQGIRQNIQYF
few	TRBD2	TRBV20-1	TRBJ2-5	TGCAGTGCTACGGTAGCGGGAGGGCAAGAGACCCAGTACTTC	CSATVAGGQETQYF
many	-	TRBV6-1	TRBJ1-2	TGTGCCAGCAGCGAAGGAGGCTATGGCTACACCTTC	CASSEGGYGYTF
-	-	TRBV30	TRBJ1-2	TGTGCCTGGCTCGGGCATACTGACGGTTTCTATGGCTACACCTTC	CAWLGHTDGFYGYTF
-	TRBD1	TRBV15	TRBJ1-5	TGTGCCACCAGCAGAGGCGCAGGGGGCCGGAGCAATCAGCCCCAGCATTTT	CATSRGAGGRSNQPQHF
-	-	TRBV27	TRBJ1-1	TGTGCCAGCAGCTTGCGAACCAGGATTTTAGACACTGAAGTTTTCTTT	CASSLRTRILDTEVFF
few	-	TRBV28	TRBJ2-3	TGTGCCAGCAGCCTAGACAGAGATACGCAGTATTTT	CASSLDRDTQYF
few	-	TRBV7-2	TRBJ1-2	TGTGCCAGCAGCTTAGATTGGCAGTCCTATGGCTACACCTTC	CASSLDWQSYGYTF
many	TRBD2	TRBV7-8	TRBJ2-2	TGTGCCAGCAGCGAAGCGGGGAATCCCGGGGAGCTGTTTTTT	CASSEAGNPGELFF